These 31 T cell receptor beta chains originate from one sample sequenced in a study of T-cell memory formation after mild COVID-19. In TCRdb, the 5' RACE reads were re-called with MiXCR into one record per CDR3 protein. Among 300,000 to 400,000 distinct CDR3 sequences, 10% to 15% were seen once, and the ten largest hold 20% to 25%. Sequencing was performed on PBMCs or a T cell subset sorted from them (not recorded which). The receptors come from a man aged 18 to 29 who had mild COVID-19 (a few samples of this study predate the infection). Cell type and time point are not known.

This chain links TRBV27 with TRBJ1-2; the match to TRBD1 covers 7 bases. The CDR3 consists of 16 residues. The germline gives CDR1 MNHEY, CDR2 SMNVEV (reference sequence). With 7 bases clipped from V and 4 bases from J, the junction kept 15 bases outside the gene matches. The CDR3 coding sequence is TGTGCCAGCACCCGGGACAGCTCAGTTCAGGGCTATGGCTACACCTTC. Protein product: CASTRDSSVQGYGYTF.

V usage is TRBV5-1 and J usage is TRBJ2-5; D not certain. Deletions cut 3 bases from V and 4 bases from J, with 10 bases between. Germline V gene lookup returns CDR1 SGHRS and CDR2 YFSETQ. The CDR3 is 13 amino acids. The CDR3, as DNA: TGCGCCAGCAGCTACAACCCGCGAGAGACCCAGTACTTC. This translates into CASSYNPRETQYF. Looking up the rest from reference TRBV5-1 and TRBJ2-5 gives the full variable domain: KAGVTQTPRYLIKTRGQQVTLSCSPISGHRSVSWYQQTPGQGLQFLFEYFSETQRNKGNFPGRFSGRQFSNSRSEMNVSTLELGDSALYLCASSYNPRETQYFGPGTRLLVL.

The rearrangement joins TRBV10-3 to TRBJ1-1; D is perhaps TRBD1 (6 bases). CDR1 and CDR2 (germline): ENHRY, SYGVKD. V was trimmed by 7 bases and J by 5 bases, leaving 11 bases between them. The CDR3 has 12 residues. The CDR3 DNA reads TGTGCCATCAATCAACAGGGAACTGAAGCTTTCTTT. Protein product: CAINQQGTEAFF.

In this sample, this clonotype turned up a few times. The chain carries TRBV20-1 and TRBJ2-5; tentatively, D is TRBD1 (5 bases). The CDR3 sequence is 12 residues long. V lost 3 bases, J lost 4 bases, and 9 bases lay in between. CDR1 is DFQATT, CDR2 SNEGSKA, per germline (reference sequence). The CDR3 spells CSASRVGETQYF. For the CDR3, the DNA is TGCAGTGCTAGCAGGGTCGGAGAGACCCAGTACTTC.

This clonotype came up a few times. The rearrangement links TRBV4-1 to TRBJ2-3; D is ambiguous. Germline CDR1 MGHRA, CDR2 YSYEKL. Trimming pared 1 base from V and 0 bases from J, leaving 8 bases between. The length of the CDR3 is 15 residues. CDR3 loop: CASSQGMSSTDTQYF. In DNA, the CDR3 is TGCGCCAGCAGCCAAGGTATGTCCAGCACAGATACGCAGTATTTT.

This clonotype showed up just a few times. V is TRBV24-1 and J is TRBJ2-7; the match to TRBD1 covers 8 bases. The CDR3 runs to 11 residues. V shed 12 bases, J shed 3 bases, and the junction held 3 bases outside the gene matches. Germline CDR1 reads KGHDR; CDR2 reads SFDVKD. The CDR3, as DNA: TGTGCCCCCGGGACAGGCTACGAGCAGTACTTC. As protein: CAPGTGYEQYF.

This chain connects TRBV12-3 or TRBV12-4 to TRBJ2-7; possibly TRBD1 or TRBD2 for D (5 bases each). CDR3 length equals 13 residues. Trimming shortened V by 7 bases and J by 0 bases, and 10 bases separated the two germline ends. CDR3 nucleotide sequence: TGTGCCAGCACCTGGGGGTTCTCCTACGAGCAGTACTTC. As protein: CASTWGFSYEQYF.

The chain employs TRBV11-2 and TRBJ2-7; no clear D. V shed 5 bases and J shed 4 bases, with 12 bases lying between them. The CDR3 contains 13 residues. The germline V gene encodes CDR1 SGHAT and CDR2 FQNNGV. The CDR3 is CASSPPVSYEQYF. The CDR3 region has the DNA TGTGCCAGCAGCCCTCCGGTCAGTTACGAGCAGTACTTC.

This clonotype was counted only a few times. The chain links TRBV5-1 to TRBJ1-2; D not certain. V was pared by 1 base and J by 4 bases, with 11 bases between. Germline lookup yields CDR1 SGHRS and CDR2 YFSETQ. There are 14 residues in the CDR3. The CDR3 here is CASSLLPSSYGYTF. The CDR3 DNA sequence: TGCGCCAGCAGCTTGCTACCTTCTAGCTATGGCTACACCTTC.

This clonotype was found a few times. This chain connects TRBV9 to TRBJ2-7; 7 positions agree with TRBD2. Germline values: CDR1 SGDLS, CDR2 YYNGEE. The V gene end was trimmed by 2 bases and the J gene end by 2 bases; junction bases not matched to a gene: 7. The CDR3 is made up of 15 amino acids. The CDR3 sequence: CASSVSSGVTYEQYF. CDR3 nucleotide sequence: TGTGCCAGCAGCGTCTCAAGCGGGGTCACCTACGAGCAGTACTTC.

This clonotype was recorded a few times. V gene TRBV6-5 combines with J gene TRBJ2-1; possible D gene TRBD2, 5 bases. V was shortened by 2 bases and J by 7 bases, with 9 bases between the two germline ends. The germline V gene has CDR1 MNHEY and CDR2 SVGAGI. This CDR3 spans 13 amino acids. CDR3 bases: TGTGCCAGCAGTTACGGAGCGGAAAATGAGCAGTTCTTC. Its translation: CASSYGAENEQFF.

The chain links TRBV6-5 to TRBJ1-2, with 9 positions matching TRBD1. The CDR3 is 15 residues long. CDR1 and CDR2 from the germline V gene are MNHEY and SVGAGI. V shed 2 bases, J shed 8 bases, and the junction held 9 bases outside the gene matches. The CDR3 region is CASSYPVTGGWGYTF. CDR3 DNA: TGTGCCAGCAGTTACCCTGTAACAGGGGGCTGGGGCTACACCTTC.

The J gene is TRBJ1-5, the V gene TRBV27; D remains unclear. Germline assignment: CDR1 MNHEY and CDR2 SMNVEV (reference sequence). The CDR3 is 14 amino acids. The V gene lost 2 bases and the J gene lost 3 bases, with 8 bases spanning the gap. The CDR3 DNA is TGTGCCAGCAGTTTACTGGGATACAATCAGCCCCAGCATTTT. Translation: CASSLLGYNQPQHF.

The chain couples TRBV15 to TRBJ1-6; D is unresolved. V lost 0 bases to trimming and J lost 8 bases, with 5 bases between them. Germline CDR1 LNHNV, CDR2 YYDKDF (reference sequence). The CDR3 has 13 residues. CDR3 sequence: CATSRETHSPLHF. In nucleotides, the CDR3 is TGTGCCACCAGCAGAGAAACCCATTCACCCCTCCACTTT.

This clonotype was recorded a few times. The CDR3 coding sequence is TGCGCCAGCAGCCAGCCAGACAGGGGACGAAATCAGCCCCAGCATTTT. It yields the protein CASSQPDRGRNQPQHF. The rearrangement uses TRBV4-1 and TRBJ1-5, with 8 bases identical to TRBD1. CDR3 length: 16 residues. Germline V lookup: CDR1 MGHRA, CDR2 YSYEKL. V was pared by 3 bases and J by 4 bases, with 8 bases of the junction left unmatched.

The rearrangement uses TRBV20-1 and TRBJ2-5; TRBD2 agrees at 16 bases. V shed 2 bases and J 5 bases; nucleotides not matched to a gene: 8. Germline V gives CDR1 DFQATT, CDR2 SNEGSKA (reference sequence). This CDR3 has 17 amino acids. CDR3 DNA sequence: TGCAGTGCTAGAACGGGACTAGCGGGGGGGCCGAGGGAGACCCAGTACTTC. This translates into CSARTGLAGGPRETQYF.

This clonotype was observed at least ten times. The gene calls are TRBV3-1 and TRBJ2-2; no clear D. The V end was cut by 1 base, the J end by 1 base, with 4 bases between. The germline CDR1 and CDR2 sequences are LGHDT and YNNKEL (reference sequence). CDR3 length: 14 amino acids. As DNA, the CDR3 is TGTGCCAGCAGCCAAGGGGGGAACACCGGGGAGCTGTTTTTT. It encodes CASSQGGNTGELFF.

This clonotype was counted between two and nine times. The chain recombines TRBV7-3 with TRBJ2-3; D gene uncertain. V lost 0 bases, J lost 1 base, and 11 bases lay in between. This CDR3 comprises 16 residues. Germline V lookup: CDR1 SGHTA, CDR2 FQGTGA. The CDR3 reads CASSLTGSIGTDTQYF. In nucleotides, the CDR3 is TGTGCCAGCAGCTTAACAGGGTCAATAGGCACAGATACGCAGTATTTT.

The chain is built from TRBV15 and TRBJ1-5, with a weak D call TRBD1 (6 bases). CDR3 length: 14 residues. V shed 5 bases and J shed 3 bases, with 11 bases lying between them. Germline CDR1 is LNHNV and CDR2 is YYDKDF (reference sequence). CDR3 amino acids: CATSDRDTNQPQHF. Here the CDR3 DNA reads TGTGCCACCAGCGACCGGGACACCAATCAGCCCCAGCATTTT. Using reference TRBV15 and TRBJ1-5 for the parts outside the CDR3, the full variable domain is DAMVIQNPRYQVTQFGKPVTLSCSQTLNHNVMYWYQQKSSQAPKLLFHYYDKDFNNEADTPDNFQSRRPNTSFCFLDIRSPGLGDTAMYLCATSDRDTNQPQHFGDGTRLSIL.

This clonotype was counted many times. CDR3 amino acids: CASSEWTGVGGYTF. Here the CDR3 DNA reads TGTGCCAGCAGCGAATGGACAGGGGTAGGGGGCTACACCTTC. The chain joins TRBV6-1 to TRBJ1-2; 9 bases are shared with TRBD1. CDR3 length: 14 amino acids. Trimming took 6 bases from V and 8 from J; bases not matched to a gene: 10. Per the germline V gene, CDR1 is MNHNS and CDR2 is SASEGT.

V is TRBV19 and J is TRBJ2-2; D may match TRBD1 or TRBD2 (6 bases each). Germline CDR1 is LNHDA and CDR2 is SQIVND (reference sequence). This CDR3 comprises 13 residues. V was clipped by 9 bases and J by 7 bases, with 15 bases between them. The CDR3 DNA sequence: TGTGCCAGCTGGGGGGCCTGGGGCGGGGAGCTGTTTTTT. Its protein product is CASWGAWGGELFF.

The chain employs TRBV7-2 and TRBJ2-7; the D is unclear. V lost 4 bases and J lost 3, with 13 bases in between. The CDR3 sequence is 14 residues long. The V gene's germline CDR1 is SGHTA and CDR2 FQGNSA. CDR3: CASSSSVGFYEQYF. The CDR3 nucleotides read TGTGCCAGCAGCTCCTCTGTGGGTTTCTACGAGCAGTACTTC.

This clonotype was seen only a few times. The rearrangement joins TRBV7-3 to TRBJ1-5; no reliable D call. From germline, CDR1 is SGHTA and CDR2 FQGTGA. V was shortened by 9 bases and J by 4 bases, with 10 bases between the two germline ends. CDR3 length equals 12 residues. In DNA form, the CDR3 reads TGTGCCAGTGGAAATCCTAATCAGCCCCAGCATTTT. It specifies CASGNPNQPQHF.

V gene TRBV10-3 combines with J gene TRBJ2-5, with 11 bases aligning to TRBD2. CDR1 ENHRY and CDR2 SYGVKD come from the germline V gene. CDR3 length equals 17 residues. Trimming cost V 3 bases and J 0 bases; bases outside gene matches: 6. The CDR3 region has the DNA TGTGCCATCAGTGAATACAGACTAGCGGGGAACCAAGAGACCCAGTACTTC. Its translation: CAISEYRLAGNQETQYF.

There are a few counts of this clonotype. The genes are TRBV16 and TRBJ2-5; TRBD2 is a possible D gene (5 bases). Germline loops: CDR1 KGHSY, CDR2 FQNENV. Trimming removed 0 bases at V and 4 bases at J, with 12 bases between. The CDR3 totals 15 residues. The CDR3 is CASSQSRGQAETQYF. The CDR3, as DNA: TGTGCCAGCAGCCAATCTAGAGGGCAGGCAGAGACCCAGTACTTC. Combining the CDR3 with reference TRBV16 and TRBJ2-5 gives the whole variable domain GEEVAQTPKHLVRGEGQKAKLYCAPIKGHSYVFWYQQVLKNEFKFLISFQNENVFDETGMPKERFSAKCLPNSPCSLEIQATKLEDSAVYFCASSQSRGQAETQYFGPGTRLLVL.

The V call is TRBV5-1, the J call TRBJ2-3; TRBD2 matches at 7 bases. With V trimmed by 0 bases and J by 0 bases, 4 bases remained unmatched. Germline V gene lookup returns CDR1 SGHRS and CDR2 YFSETQ. CDR3 length: 16 residues. The CDR3 loop is CASSLGGGTSTDTQYF. In nucleotides, the CDR3 is TGCGCCAGCAGCTTGGGCGGGGGTACTAGCACAGATACGCAGTATTTT.

This clonotype appeared a few times. The J gene is TRBJ1-5, the V gene TRBV15; D is possibly TRBD1 (5 bases). The CDR3 covers 14 residues. V was shortened by 1 base and J by 8 bases, with 12 bases between the two germline ends. The V gene's germline CDR1 is LNHNV and CDR2 YYDKDF (reference sequence). The CDR3 DNA sequence: TGTGCCACCAGCAGAGCCCACGAGGGGAAGCCCCAGCATTTT. Translated, it gives CATSRAHEGKPQHF.

The chain is built from TRBV6-6 and TRBJ2-7; possibly TRBD1 for D (5 bases). The CDR3 length is 15 residues. Germline V gene sequence: CDR1 MNHNY, CDR2 SVGAGI (reference sequence). V lost 6 bases to trimming and J lost 4 bases, with 19 bases between them. DNA for the CDR3: TGTGCCAGCAGATACGGACAAACAGGAGCATACGAGCAGTACTTC. Translating gives CASRYGQTGAYEQYF.

This clonotype occurred a few times. The chain employs TRBV12-3 or TRBV12-4 and TRBJ2-4; tentative D call: TRBD1 (5 bases). The ends were cut back, 2 bases at V and 6 bases at J, with 11 bases in the middle. The CDR3 contains 14 residues. DNA for the CDR3: TGTGCCAGCAGTTTAATAGGGGTAGGAAACATTCAGTACTTC. Translation gives CASSLIGVGNIQYF.

The genes are TRBV7-9 and TRBJ2-1; D perhaps matches TRBD2 (7 bases). The germline gives CDR1 SEHNR, CDR2 FQNEAQ (reference sequence). This CDR3 comprises 16 residues. V was clipped by 1 base and J by 4 bases, with 14 bases between them. CDR3 bases: TGTGCCAGCAGCTTAGTGGCGGGGGCTCAATACAATGAGCAGTTCTTC. Protein product: CASSLVAGAQYNEQFF.

This clonotype was detected a few times. The chain has TRBV7-2 and TRBJ2-6; D possibly corresponds to TRBD2 (6 bases). This CDR3 comprises 15 residues. Germline CDR1 SGHTA, CDR2 FQGNSA. V dropped 7 bases and J dropped 11 bases, with 21 bases sitting between them. CDR3 bases: TGTGCCAGCACCCGAACGCCGGGAGCTAGACACGTCCTGACTTTC. It codes for CASTRTPGARHVLTF.